A selection of T cell receptor beta chains follows, all from one sample in a study of OX40 agonist ivuxolimab in advanced cancers. The assay was immunoSEQ multiplex PCR, and TCRdb's table has in-frame clones only and misses some. Counted here are over 55,000 clones, approximately 90% occurring once; the ten biggest clones make up 0.85% to 1.2%. The starting material was CD4+ or CD8+ T cells sorted from blood, obtained in a trial of the OX40 agonist ivuxolimab. Receptors were obtained from an adult with an advanced solid tumor such as melanoma, head and neck, liver or kidney cancer. CDR3s include the opening cysteine and the closing phenylalanine or tryptophan. D genes are given only for firm matches. Clone size, where shown, is once, few, many, or a class for clones that have expanded.

clone_size: NA
j_call: TRBJ2-2
d_call: NA
v_call: TRBV19
cdr3_aa: CASSIAGGTGELFF
cdr3_nt: TGTGCCAGTAGTATAGCCGGGGGAACCGGGGAGCTGTTTTTT

clone_size: NA
j_call: TRBJ1-1
d_call: NA
v_call: TRBV21-1
cdr3_aa: CASSKDRAGLDTEAFF
cdr3_nt: TGTGCCAGCAGCAAGGACAGGGCCGGTTTGGACACTGAAGCTTTCTTT

clone_size: NA
j_call: TRBJ2-6
d_call: NA
v_call: TRBV5-1
cdr3_aa: CASSSGHNSGANVLTF
cdr3_nt: TGCGCCAGCAGCTCTGGACACAACTCTGGGGCCAACGTCCTGACTTTC

clone_size: NA
j_call: TRBJ2-5
d_call: TRBD2
v_call: TRBV13
cdr3_aa: CASSLLAGGPLSQYF
cdr3_nt: TGTGCCAGCAGCTTGCTAGCGGGGGGGCCTTTGTCCCAGTACTTC

clone_size: NA
j_call: TRBJ2-3
d_call: NA
v_call: TRBV12-1
cdr3_aa: CASSPTAGSSDTQYF
cdr3_nt: TGTGCCAGCAGCCCGACGGCGGGTAGTTCAGATACGCAGTATTTT

clone_size: NA
j_call: TRBJ2-1
d_call: NA
v_call: TRBV6-6
cdr3_aa: CASSPRGQTNNEQFF
cdr3_nt: TGTGCCAGCAGTCCCCGTGGCCAGACCAACAATGAGCAGTTCTTC

clone_size: NA
j_call: TRBJ1-3
d_call: NA
v_call: TRBV5-6
cdr3_aa: CASSSVSSGNTIYF
cdr3_nt: TGTGCCAGCAGCTCCGTTTCCTCTGGAAACACCATATATTTT

clone_size: NA
j_call: TRBJ2-5
d_call: NA
v_call: TRBV7-2
cdr3_aa: CASSGIWGTQYF
cdr3_nt: TGTGCCAGCAGCGGCATTTGGGGGACCCAGTACTTC

clone_size: NA
j_call: TRBJ1-6
d_call: NA
v_call: TRBV15
cdr3_aa: CATSRDGRDGSPLHF
cdr3_nt: TGTGCCACCAGCAGAGATGGGAGGGATGGCTCACCCCTCCACTTT

clone_size: NA
j_call: TRBJ2-2
d_call: NA
v_call: TRBV5-1
cdr3_aa: CASNPQPTGTSSGELFF
cdr3_nt: TGCGCCAGCAACCCCCAGCCGACAGGGACTTCGAGCGGGGAGCTGTTTTTT

clone_size: once
j_call: TRBJ2-6
d_call: NA
v_call: TRBV19
cdr3_aa: CAVSGANVLTF
cdr3_nt: TGTGCTGTCTCTGGGGCCAACGTCCTGACTTTC

clone_size: NA
j_call: TRBJ1-3
d_call: TRBD1
v_call: TRBV6-1
cdr3_aa: CASSGRDRGNTIYF
cdr3_nt: TGTGCCAGCAGTGGTCGGGACAGGGGGAACACCATATATTTT

clone_size: NA
j_call: TRBJ1-3
d_call: TRBD1
v_call: TRBV2
cdr3_aa: CASSPLSTGVPNTIYF
cdr3_nt: TGTGCCAGCAGCCCCTTGTCGACAGGGGTTCCAAACACCATATATTTT

clone_size: NA
j_call: TRBJ1-1
d_call: NA
v_call: TRBV18
cdr3_aa: CASSSQNTEAFF
cdr3_nt: TGTGCCAGCTCGTCACAGAACACTGAAGCTTTCTTT

clone_size: few
j_call: TRBJ1-3
d_call: TRBD1
v_call: TRBV5-5
cdr3_aa: CASSRPGTGTGNTIYF
cdr3_nt: TGTGCCAGCAGCAGACCCGGGACAGGGACTGGAAACACCATATATTTT

clone_size: once
j_call: TRBJ1-4
d_call: NA
v_call: TRBV6-1
cdr3_aa: CASSATTTNEKLFF
cdr3_nt: TGTGCCAGCAGCGCCACCACAACTAATGAAAAACTGTTTTTT

clone_size: NA
j_call: TRBJ1-1
d_call: NA
v_call: TRBV7-8
cdr3_aa: CASSPRDTKGEAFF
cdr3_nt: TGTGCCAGCAGCCCGAGGGACACCAAGGGGGAAGCTTTCTTT

clone_size: NA
j_call: TRBJ2-5
d_call: NA
v_call: TRBV7-9
cdr3_aa: CASSPSGRETQYF
cdr3_nt: TGTGCCAGCAGCCCCAGCGGGCGGGAGACCCAGTACTTC

clone_size: NA
j_call: TRBJ2-5
d_call: TRBD2
v_call: TRBV28
cdr3_aa: CASSLGIAGGQETQYF
cdr3_nt: TGTGCCAGCAGTTTAGGGATAGCGGGGGGTCAAGAGACCCAGTACTTC

clone_size: NA
j_call: TRBJ2-6
d_call: NA
v_call: TRBV5-4
cdr3_aa: CASSIPTRPTSGANVLTF
cdr3_nt: TGTGCCAGCAGCATACCTACAAGGCCCACTTCTGGGGCCAACGTCCTGACTTTC

clone_size: NA
j_call: TRBJ2-7
d_call: NA
v_call: TRBV5-4
cdr3_aa: CASSSPSTSSSYEQYF
cdr3_nt: TGTGCCAGCAGCTCCCCTAGCACGTCAAGCTCCTACGAGCAGTACTTC

clone_size: NA
j_call: TRBJ2-5
d_call: NA
v_call: TRBV15
cdr3_aa: CATSKTATGETQYF
cdr3_nt: TGTGCCACCAGCAAAACCGCGACGGGCGAGACCCAGTACTTC

clone_size: NA
j_call: TRBJ2-2
d_call: TRBD2
v_call: TRBV7-9
cdr3_aa: CASSRTSGRSNTGELFF
cdr3_nt: TGTGCCAGCAGCCGGACTAGCGGGCGCTCGAACACCGGGGAGCTGTTTTTT

clone_size: NA
j_call: TRBJ2-2
d_call: TRBD2
v_call: TRBV2
cdr3_aa: CASTGLAGGPTGELFF
cdr3_nt: TGTGCCAGCACCGGACTAGCGGGGGGGCCGACCGGGGAGCTGTTTTTT

clone_size: NA
j_call: TRBJ2-5
d_call: NA
v_call: TRBV10-2
cdr3_aa: CASSDGGETQYF
cdr3_nt: TGCGCCAGCAGTGATGGTGGAGAGACCCAGTACTTC

clone_size: few
j_call: TRBJ1-2
d_call: NA
v_call: TRBV19
cdr3_aa: CASRKEENYGYTF
cdr3_nt: TGTGCCAGTAGGAAAGAGGAGAACTATGGCTACACCTTC

clone_size: few
j_call: TRBJ1-6
d_call: NA
v_call: TRBV10-2
cdr3_aa: CASSESIMSNSPLHF
cdr3_nt: TGCGCCAGCAGTGAGTCGATAATGAGCAATTCACCCCTCCACTTT

clone_size: NA
j_call: TRBJ2-1
d_call: TRBD1
v_call: TRBV27
cdr3_aa: CASSFGTGANNEQFF
cdr3_nt: TGTGCCAGCAGTTTCGGGACAGGGGCAAATAATGAGCAGTTCTTC

clone_size: NA
j_call: TRBJ1-1
d_call: NA
v_call: TRBV20-1
cdr3_aa: CSARDVTEAFF
cdr3_nt: TGCAGTGCCCGGGATGTCACTGAAGCTTTCTTT

clone_size: NA
j_call: TRBJ1-2
d_call: TRBD1
v_call: TRBV5-6
cdr3_aa: CASSLGQGVGGYTF
cdr3_nt: TGTGCCAGCAGCTTGGGCCAGGGGGTAGGCGGCTACACCTTC

clone_size: NA
j_call: TRBJ2-7
d_call: NA
v_call: TRBV6-4
cdr3_aa: CASSRIYEQYF
cdr3_nt: TGTGCCAGCAGTCGTATCTACGAGCAGTACTTC

clone_size: once
j_call: TRBJ1-5
d_call: NA
v_call: TRBV23-1
cdr3_aa: CASSPTGPGANQPQHF
cdr3_nt: TGCGCCAGCAGTCCAACCGGCCCAGGAGCGAATCAGCCCCAGCATTTT

clone_size: NA
j_call: TRBJ2-3
d_call: NA
v_call: TRBV5-1
cdr3_aa: CASTVDSGTDTQYF
cdr3_nt: TGCGCCAGCACCGTGGATTCGGGGACAGATACGCAGTATTTT

clone_size: few
j_call: TRBJ2-3
d_call: TRBD2
v_call: TRBV27
cdr3_aa: CASSLTGTRSTDTQYF
cdr3_nt: TGTGCCAGCAGTTTAACCGGGACTAGGAGCACAGATACGCAGTATTTT

clone_size: NA
j_call: TRBJ2-7
d_call: TRBD2
v_call: TRBV5-1
cdr3_aa: CASSLGLAQNYEQYF
cdr3_nt: TGCGCCAGCAGCCTGGGACTAGCGCAAAACTACGAGCAGTACTTC

clone_size: NA
j_call: TRBJ1-1
d_call: TRBD1
v_call: TRBV6-1
cdr3_aa: CASRPGQGFRAEAFF
cdr3_nt: TGTGCCAGCAGACCGGGACAGGGGTTTAGGGCTGAAGCTTTCTTT

clone_size: NA
j_call: TRBJ2-7
d_call: NA
v_call: TRBV7-9
cdr3_aa: CASSLAEGYEQYF
cdr3_nt: TGTGCCAGCAGCTTAGCGGAGGGGTACGAGCAGTACTTC

clone_size: NA
j_call: TRBJ1-2
d_call: NA
v_call: TRBV6-6
cdr3_aa: CASSSSYGYTF
cdr3_nt: TGTGCCAGCAGTTCTTCCTATGGCTACACCTTC

clone_size: NA
j_call: TRBJ2-3
d_call: TRBD2
v_call: TRBV10-3
cdr3_aa: CAIRREELSTDTQYF
cdr3_nt: TGTGCCATCAGACGGGAGGAACTCAGCACAGATACGCAGTATTTT

clone_size: once
j_call: TRBJ2-7
d_call: TRBD1
v_call: TRBV19
cdr3_aa: CASSITGTGINEQYF
cdr3_nt: TGTGCCAGTAGTATAACCGGGACAGGGATCAACGAGCAGTACTTC

clone_size: NA
j_call: TRBJ2-1
d_call: TRBD1
v_call: TRBV6-1
cdr3_aa: CASSEAPGQVGEQFF
cdr3_nt: TGTGCCAGCAGTGAAGCGCCCGGACAGGTAGGCGAGCAGTTCTTC

clone_size: NA
j_call: TRBJ2-3
d_call: TRBD1
v_call: TRBV6-4
cdr3_aa: CASRTTGGGTDTQYF
cdr3_nt: TGTGCCAGCAGGACGACAGGGGGGGGCACAGATACGCAGTATTTT

clone_size: NA
j_call: TRBJ2-5
d_call: NA
v_call: TRBV18
cdr3_aa: CASSPAGIQETQYF
cdr3_nt: TGTGCCAGCTCACCTGCGGGAATCCAAGAGACCCAGTACTTC

clone_size: NA
j_call: TRBJ1-5
d_call: TRBD1
v_call: TRBV6-6
cdr3_aa: CASSYSKGAWPQHF
cdr3_nt: TGTGCCAGCAGTTACTCCAAGGGGGCCTGGCCCCAGCATTTT

clone_size: NA
j_call: TRBJ2-5
d_call: TRBD1
v_call: TRBV6-1
cdr3_aa: CASSDPGGQGLAETQYF
cdr3_nt: TGTGCCAGCAGTGACCCGGGCGGACAGGGGCTAGCTGAGACCCAGTACTTC